A selection of T cell receptor beta chains follows, all from one sample in a study of cytomegalovirus exposure and HLA in healthy donors. Sequenced by immunoSEQ multiplex PCR; TCRdb stores in-frame clones only, minus some. This sample lists about 120,000 clones; its ten largest clones have around 3.9%. The sequencing input was PBMCs. Receptors were obtained from a man aged 18 to 30 in good health and CMV-seronegative. The CDR3 runs from the conserved cysteine through the conserved F or W. The D gene is left open where the match is weak.

v_gene	len	d_gene	j_gene	CDR3nt	CDR3aa
TRBV4-1	15	.	TRBJ1-2	TGCGCCAGCAGCCAAGATGGGGGAGGGAACTATGGCTACACCTTC	CASSQDGGGNYGYTF
TRBV19	15	.	TRBJ2-1	TGTGCCCACTTACTGGCGGGGCCCCCCTACAATGAGCAGTTCTTC	CAHLLAGPPYNEQFF
TRBV2	17	TRBD1	TRBJ2-7	TGTGCCAGCAGTGAAGTGATAGGGGACAGGGGACCCTACGAGCAGTACTTC	CASSEVIGDRGPYEQYF
TRBV10-3	11	.	TRBJ1-2	TGTGCCATCAGTGACCTGAACATCTACACCTTC	CAISDLNIYTF
TRBV7-2	17	TRBD2	TRBJ2-5	TGTGCCAGCAGCTTAGTAAAGAGCGGGGCGCGGCGAGAGACCCAGTACTTC	CASSLVKSGARRETQYF
TRBV28	16	.	TRBJ1-1	TGTGCCAGCAGTTTCCACCCGAGCGGCTATGACACTGAAGCTTTCTTT	CASSFHPSGYDTEAFF
TRBV5-1	14	.	TRBJ1-4	TGCGCCAGCAGAGGGGGGGACCTTAATGAAAAACTGTTTTTT	CASRGGDLNEKLFF
TRBV5-1	15	TRBD2	TRBJ2-1	TGCGCCAGCAGCTCGGGACTAGCAAGATACAATGAGCAGTTCTTC	CASSSGLARYNEQFF
TRBV7-9	12	.	TRBJ1-1	TGTGCCAGCTCGCCGGGAGGCACTGAAGCTTTCTTT	CASSPGGTEAFF
TRBV27	15	.	TRBJ1-1	TGTGCCAGCAGGTCCCGCCCCGGGGGGAGGACTGAAGCTTTCTTT	CASRSRPGGRTEAFF
TRBV4-1	16	TRBD1	TRBJ1-1	TGCGCCAGCAGACGCGCCCCGGGACAGGGGAACACTGAAGCTTTCTTT	CASRRAPGQGNTEAFF